These 26 T cell receptor beta chains originate from one sample sequenced in a study of T cells in tumors after PD-1 blockade (dated by TCRdb to 2018 to 2020). Sample time point, as interpreted from the label and publication: after anti-PD-1 therapy. Library construction relied on the immunoSEQ multiplex PCR assay. TCRdb re-hosts the immuneACCESS table, in-frame sequences only. Its copies lack some clones; in the studies checked, an unresolved V gene accounts for under half of them, and the cause for the rest is not known. The sample data list more than 9,000 clones, and 67% of these were observed just once. About an eighth of the sample is held by the ten biggest clonotypes. The source material was tumor tissue, sampled after anti-PD-1 treatment. The receptors originated from a human donor with basal cell carcinoma.

A few counts support this clone. The chain joins TRBV7-2 to TRBJ1-6, with D uncertain. V gave up 5 bases and J gave up 8 bases, with 13 bases separating them. The CDR3 sequence is 14 residues long. In germline, CDR1 is SGHTA, CDR2 FQGNSA. CDR3 DNA: TGTGCCAGCAGCCTCGGGTCGGCCTATTCACCCCTCCACTTT. It encodes CASSLGSAYSPLHF.

The chain uses TRBV30 and TRBJ2-1, with TRBD2 matching 7 bases. V lost 7 bases to trimming and J lost 2 bases; unmatched junction nucleotides: 8. The germline V gene encodes CDR1 GTSNPN and CDR2 SVGIG (reference sequence). This CDR3 contains 14 residues. The CDR3 region is CAFSSGTPYNEQFF. The CDR3 DNA follows: TGTGCCTTCTCTAGCGGAACCCCCTACAATGAGCAGTTCTTC.

The chain joins TRBV28 to TRBJ2-2, with 10 bases fitting TRBD1. The CDR3 extends over 15 amino acids. Germline V gives CDR1 MDHEN, CDR2 SYDVKM. J lost 3 bases, V lost 11 bases, and 9 bases had no gene match. The CDR3 here is CAALRTGGYTGELFF. The CDR3 DNA follows: TGTGCCGCCCTCCGGACAGGGGGTTACACCGGGGAGCTGTTTTTT. Filled out from reference TRBV28 and TRBJ2-2, the complete variable domain reads DVKVTQSSRYLVKRTGEKVFLECVQDMDHENMFWYRQDPGLGLRLIYFSYDVKMKEKGDIPEGYSVSREKKERFSLILESASTNQTSMYLCAALRTGGYTGELFFGEGSRLTVL.

There are a few counts of this clone. In the same sample, other DNA sequences code for this CDR3. The V gene is TRBV20-1, the J gene TRBJ2-3; possible D gene TRBD1, 5 bases. The CDR3 totals 14 residues. Looked up from germline, CDR1 is DFQATT and CDR2 is SNEGSKA (reference sequence). Trimming took 3 bases from V and 5 from J, leaving 15 bases between them. The CDR3 here is CSASLGRAIDTQYF. The CDR3 DNA reads TGCAGTGCTAGTCTGGGGCGAGCAATAGATACGCAGTATTTT.

This clone is termed medium-sized. This rearrangement joins TRBV7-6 to TRBJ2-5; D might be TRBD1 (7 bases). V was shortened by 5 bases and J by 1 base, with 11 bases between the two germline ends. CDR3 length: 14 amino acids. Germline assignment: CDR1 SGHVS and CDR2 FNYEAQ. The CDR3 sequence is CASSGGTVQETQYF. The CDR3 DNA reads TGTGCCAGCAGCGGAGGGACAGTCCAAGAGACCCAGTACTTC. Full variable domain (remainder filled in from reference TRBV7-6 and TRBJ2-5): GAGVSQSPRYKVTKRGQDVALRCDPISGHVSLYWYRQALGQGPEFLTYFNYEAQQDKSGLPNDRFSAERPEGSISTLTIQRTEQRDSAMYRCASSGGTVQETQYFGPGTRLLVL.

J is TRBJ2-3 and V is TRBV19, with D possibly TRBD1 on 6 matching bases. The CDR3 runs 15 residues. V was clipped by 4 bases and J by 2 bases, with 13 bases between them. Germline CDR1 reads LNHDA; CDR2 reads SQIVND (reference sequence). In DNA, the CDR3 is TGTGCCAGTAGTAGCAGGGGCCAGTCCACAGATACGCAGTATTTT. Translated, it gives CASSSRGQSTDTQYF. Based on the CDR3 plus reference TRBV19 and TRBJ2-3, the full variable domain is DGGITQSPKYLFRKEGQNVTLSCEQNLNHDAMYWYRQDPGQGLRLIYYSQIVNDFQKGDIAEGYSVSREKKESFPLTVTSAQKNPTAFYLCASSSRGQSTDTQYFGPGTRLTVL.

This chain links TRBV19 with TRBJ2-3; D call uncertain. The CDR3 is made up of 12 amino acids. Germline V lookup: CDR1 LNHDA, CDR2 SQIVND (reference sequence). V was shortened by 2 bases and J by 6 bases, with 6 bases between the two germline ends. The CDR3, as DNA: TGTGCCAGTAGTATAATGCAGGATACGCAGTATTTT. It codes for CASSIMQDTQYF.

V usage is TRBV5-1 and J usage is TRBJ2-5; maybe TRBD1 (5 bases). CDR1 and CDR2 from the germline V gene are SGHRS and YFSETQ. CDR3 length equals 14 residues. V lost 0 bases to trimming and J lost 5 bases, with 11 bases between them. The CDR3 DNA sequence: TGCGCCAGCAGCTTGGCCCCCAGACAGGAGACCCAGTACTTC. Amino acids: CASSLAPRQETQYF. Variable domain in full (rest from reference TRBV5-1 and TRBJ2-5): KAGVTQTPRYLIKTRGQQVTLSCSPISGHRSVSWYQQTPGQGLQFLFEYFSETQRNKGNFPGRFSGRQFSNSRSEMNVSTLELGDSALYLCASSLAPRQETQYFGPGTRLLVL.

This chain joins TRBV3-1 (or the pseudogene TRBV3-2) and TRBJ1-6; 7 positions agree with TRBD1. The CDR3 is made up of 16 amino acids. V was clipped by 4 bases and J by 4 bases; unmatched bases: 7. Germline loops: CDR1 LGHDT, CDR2 YNNKEL (reference sequence). CDR3 sequence (DNA): TGTGCCAGCAGCCCACAAGGACAGGTTTATAATTCACCCCTCCACTTT. Amino acid sequence: CASSPQGQVYNSPLHF.

The rearrangement links TRBV3-1 (or the pseudogene TRBV3-2) to TRBJ1-1, with 10 bases matching TRBD1. Unmatched junction bases numbered 4, after V lost 4 bases and J lost 5 bases. Germline values: CDR1 LGHDT, CDR2 YNNKEL (reference sequence). The CDR3 spans 14 residues. CDR3 region: CASSLRDRGTEAFF. Written as DNA, the CDR3 is TGTGCCAGCAGCCTCCGGGACAGGGGAACTGAAGCTTTCTTT.

This sequence joins TRBV5-1 and TRBJ1-6, with 8 bases fitting TRBD1. CDR3 length: 15 amino acids. In germline, CDR1 is SGHRS, CDR2 YFSETQ. J gave up 6 bases and V 0 bases, and 2 bases lay outside the gene matches. CDR3 sequence: CASSLGDRTNSPLHF. DNA for the CDR3: TGCGCCAGCAGCTTGGGGGACAGGACTAATTCACCCCTCCACTTT.

The J gene is TRBJ1-1, the V gene TRBV4-3; TRBD1 matches at 7 bases. V lost 5 bases and J lost 3; bases outside the gene matches: 3. In germline, CDR1 is LGHNA, CDR2 YSLEER. This CDR3 contains 13 residues. The CDR3 reads CASSFDRDTEAFF. CDR3 DNA: TGCGCCAGCAGCTTTGACAGGGACACTGAAGCTTTCTTT.

V is TRBV7-2 and J is TRBJ1-5; perhaps TRBD1 as D (5 bases). From germline, CDR1 is SGHTA and CDR2 FQGNSA. The CDR3 length is 14 residues. Trimming pared 3 bases from V and 7 bases from J, leaving 13 bases between. The CDR3 DNA reads as TGTGCCAGCAGCTTCGTGGGGGACGGGCAGCCCCAGCATTTT. It specifies CASSFVGDGQPQHF.

The CDR3 reads CASSRSTRTDTQYF. The CDR3 coding sequence is TGCGCCAGCAGCCGATCAACAAGGACAGATACGCAGTATTTT. The rearrangement uses TRBV5-1 and TRBJ2-3; D call uncertain. Germline V CDR1 and CDR2: SGHRS, YFSETQ. The ends were cut back, 4 bases at V and 3 bases at J, with 12 bases in the middle. CDR3 length equals 14 residues.

For this clone: The same CDR3 also results from other DNA sequences found in this sample. The V gene is TRBV6-5, the J gene TRBJ2-3; D uncertain. The V end was cut by 0 bases, the J end by 3 bases, with 7 bases between. The CDR3 is 14 amino acids. Germline V lookup: CDR1 MNHEY, CDR2 SVGAGI. DNA for the CDR3: TGTGCCAGCAGTTACTCGAAGGGAACAGATACGCAGTATTTT. Its translation: CASSYSKGTDTQYF.

Within the sample, this clone is medium-sized. The CDR3 region has the DNA TGTGCCACCAGCAGCGACAGACGAACGACTGAAGCTTTCTTT. It translates to CATSSDRRTTEAFF. The J gene is TRBJ1-1, the V gene TRBV15, with D possibly matching TRBD1 (5 bases). V lost 3 bases to trimming and J lost 5 bases, with 13 bases between them. CDR1 LNHNV and CDR2 YYDKDF come from the germline V gene (reference sequence). The CDR3 consists of 14 residues.

The chain combines TRBV18 with TRBJ1-1, with D possibly being TRBD1 (6 bases). This CDR3 comprises 15 residues. Germline V lookup: CDR1 KGHSH, CDR2 LQKENI. Trimming took off 1 base at V and 1 base at J, with 10 bases between the two ends. The CDR3 DNA sequence: TGTGCCAGCTCACCACGGGCAGGGGAGAACACTGAAGCTTTCTTT. It codes for CASSPRAGENTEAFF. Supplemented by reference TRBV18 and TRBJ1-1, the full variable domain reads NAGVMQNPRHLVRRRGQEARLRCSPMKGHSHVYWYRQLPEEGLKFMVYLQKENIIDESGMPKERFSAEFPKEGPSILRIQQVVRGDSAAYFCASSPRAGENTEAFFGQGTRLTVV.

The gene calls are TRBV3-1 (or the pseudogene TRBV3-2) and TRBJ2-5, with 8 bases aligning to TRBD2. J gave up 5 bases and V 5 bases, and 4 bases lay outside the gene matches. The germline V gene has CDR1 LGHDT and CDR2 YNNKEL (reference sequence). The CDR3 totals 13 residues. The CDR3 coding sequence is TGTGCCAGCAGCTTCCGGGGGGGGGAGACCCAGTACTTC. It encodes CASSFRGGETQYF.

This clone is large (0.1 to 1%) in the sample. The J gene is TRBJ1-2, the V gene TRBV6-5, with TRBD1 matching over 7 bases. V shed 6 bases, J shed 3 bases, and the junction held 7 bases outside the gene matches. Looked up from germline, CDR1 is MNHEY and CDR2 is SVGAGI. The CDR3 contains 14 residues. Here the CDR3 reads CASRKAGQDYGYTF. The CDR3 DNA follows: TGTGCCAGCAGAAAAGCCGGACAGGACTATGGCTACACCTTC.

This clone was counted only a few times. The V call is TRBV5-1, the J call TRBJ1-2, with D perhaps TRBD1 (6 bases). V was pared by 5 bases and J by 5 bases, with 16 bases between. The CDR3 runs 14 residues. Germline loops: CDR1 SGHRS, CDR2 YFSETQ. The CDR3 region has the DNA TGCGCCAGCAGGGCACCCGGGGGCGTGTATGGCTACACCTTC. Translated, it gives CASRAPGGVYGYTF.

V is TRBV7-9 and J is TRBJ2-5; 11 bases are a match to TRBD2. The CDR3 has 15 residues. Germline loops: CDR1 SEHNR, CDR2 FQNEAQ (reference sequence). The J segment lost 5 bases and the V segment lost 11 bases, leaving 13 bases of the junction unmatched. CDR3 in amino acids: CAHVGLAGGAETQYF. In DNA, the CDR3 is TGTGCCCACGTGGGCCTAGCGGGAGGTGCGGAGACCCAGTACTTC.

This clone was observed once. The chain joins TRBV6-5 to TRBJ2-1, with D possibly matching TRBD1 (6 bases). The CDR3 consists of 15 residues. CDR1 is MNHEY, CDR2 SVGAGI, per germline. V shed 4 bases and J shed 3 bases, with 13 bases lying between them. This chain's CDR3 is CASSLQGNGYNEQFF. The CDR3 DNA sequence: TGTGCCAGCAGTTTACAGGGAAATGGCTACAATGAGCAGTTCTTC.

In this sample, this clone turned up once. The chain has TRBV6-2 or TRBV6-3 and TRBJ2-7; no definite D call. Germline V gives CDR1 MNHEY, CDR2 SVGEGT. The CDR3 totals 14 residues. Between the trimmed V and J ends, which lost 2 bases and 3 bases, there was a span of 11 bases. The CDR3 DNA sequence: TGTGCCAGCAGTTACGCAGGAAAGAACTACGAGCAGTACTTC. This gives the protein CASSYAGKNYEQYF.

The gene calls are TRBV2 and TRBJ2-7; the D gene is possibly TRBD1 (5 bases). The CDR3 length is 12 residues. Germline lookup yields CDR1 SNHLY and CDR2 FYNNEI. In nucleotides, the CDR3 is TGTGGTACTCAAGGGGCTAAGTACGAGCAGTACTTC. Its translation: CGTQGAKYEQYF.

The rearrangement uses TRBV2 and TRBJ2-7; 10 positions match TRBD2. The CDR3 covers 16 residues. The J segment lost 5 bases and the V segment lost 5 bases, leaving 12 bases of the junction unmatched. The germline V gene encodes CDR1 SNHLY and CDR2 FYNNEI. The CDR3 loop is CASSHLSSGSDNEQYF. DNA for the CDR3: TGTGCCAGCAGTCACCTCTCTAGCGGGAGTGACAACGAGCAGTACTTC.

The V call is TRBV21-1, the J call TRBJ2-7; the table's D call of TRBD2 was not tested on the DNA. TRBV21-1 is a pseudogene segment. The CDR3 has 15 amino acids. The CDR3 here is CASTRGDGGDYEQYF. CDR3 sequence (DNA): TGTGCCAGCACCAGGGGGGACGGGGGGGACTACGAGCAGTACTTC.